The rows below give T cell receptor beta chains drawn from one sample of a study of blood T cell repertoires in COVID-19. TCRdb keeps only in-frame clones here, not all; method: immunoSEQ multiplex PCR. Counted here are about 94,000 clones, 80% occurring once; the ten biggest clones make up roughly 19%. The specimen was peripheral blood. All receptors derive from a human donor in a cohort sampled during active COVID-19. CDR3s include the opening cysteine and the closing phenylalanine or tryptophan. The D gene is left open where the match is weak. Not every row has a clone size; where given, it reads once, few, many or a size class.

abundance: once
j_gene: TRBJ2-7
d_gene: TRBD2
v_gene: TRBV27
CDR3nt: TGTGCCAGCAGTTTAAGTACTCTAGAGGGACTAGCGTTCCACGAGCAGTACTTC
CDR3aa: CASSLSTLEGLAFHEQYF

abundance: -
j_gene: TRBJ2-2
d_gene: -
v_gene: TRBV14
CDR3nt: TGTGCCAGCAGCCAAGCTGGCCCCGGGGAGCTGTTTTTT
CDR3aa: CASSQAGPGELFF

abundance: -
j_gene: TRBJ2-5
d_gene: -
v_gene: TRBV28
CDR3nt: TGTGCCAGCAGTTTCGGTTGGGAGACCCAGTACTTC
CDR3aa: CASSFGWETQYF

abundance: -
j_gene: TRBJ2-7
d_gene: -
v_gene: TRBV7-7
CDR3nt: TGTGCCAGCAGCTTACACCCCTTCAAGGAGGCTAGAGTAAGGCACGAGCAGTACTTC
CDR3aa: CASSLHPFKEARVRHEQYF

abundance: -
j_gene: TRBJ2-7
d_gene: TRBD1
v_gene: TRBV20-1
CDR3nt: TGCAGTGCTAGTCCTCACGGGACAGGTACCTACGAGCAGTACTTC
CDR3aa: CSASPHGTGTYEQYF

abundance: -
j_gene: TRBJ2-2
d_gene: -
v_gene: TRBV28
CDR3nt: TGTGCCAGCAGTTCAGCAGGGGGGTTTTACGGGGAGCTGTTTTTT
CDR3aa: CASSSAGGFYGELFF

abundance: few
j_gene: TRBJ1-6
d_gene: TRBD1
v_gene: TRBV5-7
CDR3nt: TGTGCCAGCAGCCTAAGACAGGGAAGTTCACCCCTCCACTTT
CDR3aa: CASSLRQGSSPLHF

abundance: -
j_gene: TRBJ2-4
d_gene: TRBD2
v_gene: TRBV28
CDR3nt: TGTGCCAGCAGTATAGCGGGGTACAACATTCAGTACTTC
CDR3aa: CASSIAGYNIQYF

abundance: few
j_gene: TRBJ1-6
d_gene: TRBD1
v_gene: TRBV5-1
CDR3nt: TGCGCCAGCAGCAGAACAGGGGTCCAAGGTTCACCCCTCCACTTT
CDR3aa: CASSRTGVQGSPLHF

abundance: -
j_gene: TRBJ1-2
d_gene: -
v_gene: TRBV5-6
CDR3nt: TGTGCCAGCAGCCCCTTGACAGGCCCAGGTCTCTATGGCTACACCTTC
CDR3aa: CASSPLTGPGLYGYTF

abundance: -
j_gene: TRBJ1-2
d_gene: -
v_gene: TRBV19
CDR3nt: TGTGCCAGTAGTCGGACAGTACGGGCCGCATATGGCTACACCTTC
CDR3aa: CASSRTVRAAYGYTF

abundance: -
j_gene: TRBJ2-7
d_gene: -
v_gene: TRBV21-1
CDR3nt: TGTGCCAGCAGCAGAGGACAGGGCACGGGCGAGCAGTACTTC
CDR3aa: CASSRGQGTGEQYF

abundance: once
j_gene: TRBJ2-7
d_gene: TRBD2
v_gene: TRBV7-2
CDR3nt: TGTGCCAGCAGCTTAGTCGGACTAGCGTCGTACGAGCAGTACTTC
CDR3aa: CASSLVGLASYEQYF

abundance: -
j_gene: TRBJ2-7
d_gene: TRBD2
v_gene: TRBV5-4
CDR3nt: TGTGCCAGCAGCTTGGGGCGGGAGCCCTACGAGCAGTACTTC
CDR3aa: CASSLGREPYEQYF

abundance: -
j_gene: TRBJ1-5
d_gene: -
v_gene: TRBV3-1/TRBV3-2
CDR3nt: TGTGCCAGCAGCCAAGAGGGCTCGGGCAATCAGCCCCAGCATTTT
CDR3aa: CASSQEGSGNQPQHF

abundance: -
j_gene: TRBJ2-7
d_gene: TRBD2
v_gene: TRBV6-6
CDR3nt: TGTGCCAGCAGTTACTCGAACGAGGGACTAGCGGGTGAGCAGTACTTC
CDR3aa: CASSYSNEGLAGEQYF

abundance: -
j_gene: TRBJ1-1
d_gene: -
v_gene: TRBV15
CDR3nt: TGTGCCACCAGCAGCCCCAGGCGGGGGGCACATTTGAACACTGAAGCTTTCTTT
CDR3aa: CATSSPRRGAHLNTEAFF

abundance: -
j_gene: TRBJ1-5
d_gene: -
v_gene: TRBV28
CDR3nt: TGTGCCAGCAGTTTATTCGCCAGGATCCACAATCAGCCCCAGCATTTT
CDR3aa: CASSLFARIHNQPQHF

abundance: -
j_gene: TRBJ1-3
d_gene: TRBD1
v_gene: TRBV28
CDR3nt: TGTGCCGGACAGGGGCGAGACACCATATATTTT
CDR3aa: CAGQGRDTIYF

abundance: -
j_gene: TRBJ1-5
d_gene: -
v_gene: TRBV28
CDR3nt: TGTGCCAGCAGTTTATCAGCAGGGGAAAATCAGCCCCAGCATTTT
CDR3aa: CASSLSAGENQPQHF

abundance: -
j_gene: TRBJ1-4
d_gene: TRBD1
v_gene: TRBV18
CDR3nt: TGTGCCAGCTCACCACCCGCAGGGGGAAAACTGTTTTTT
CDR3aa: CASSPPAGGKLFF

abundance: -
j_gene: TRBJ2-1
d_gene: TRBD1
v_gene: TRBV4-2
CDR3nt: TGTGCCAGCAGCCAAGAATATATCGGGACAGGGGGAAATAATGAGCAGTTCTTC
CDR3aa: CASSQEYIGTGGNNEQFF

abundance: few
j_gene: TRBJ1-3
d_gene: -
v_gene: TRBV7-3
CDR3nt: TGTGCCAGCAGCTTAACCGCGGGGGGAAACACCATATATTTT
CDR3aa: CASSLTAGGNTIYF

abundance: -
j_gene: TRBJ2-1
d_gene: -
v_gene: TRBV11-3
CDR3nt: TGTGCCAGCAGCTCCCAGGACAGTAACAATGAGCAGTTCTTC
CDR3aa: CASSSQDSNNEQFF

abundance: -
j_gene: TRBJ2-7
d_gene: TRBD1
v_gene: TRBV18
CDR3nt: TGTGCCAGCTCACCGGGACAGGGCGCGCAGTACTTC
CDR3aa: CASSPGQGAQYF

abundance: once
j_gene: TRBJ2-1
d_gene: TRBD1
v_gene: TRBV7-2
CDR3nt: TGTGCCAGCAGTCTACAGGGGGCCCCCTACAATGAGCAGTTCTTC
CDR3aa: CASSLQGAPYNEQFF

abundance: -
j_gene: TRBJ2-7
d_gene: TRBD2
v_gene: TRBV18
CDR3nt: TGTGCCAGCGCCGCCGGGACTAGCGGGAGTAAGGCCTACGAGCAGTACTTC
CDR3aa: CASAAGTSGSKAYEQYF

abundance: once
j_gene: TRBJ1-1
d_gene: -
v_gene: TRBV10-1
CDR3nt: TGCGCCAGCAGTGAGTCCGGGTTGAACACTGAAGCTTTCTTT
CDR3aa: CASSESGLNTEAFF

abundance: -
j_gene: TRBJ1-1
d_gene: -
v_gene: TRBV5-1
CDR3nt: TGCGCCAGCAGCTTGGAGGGCAGGGTAGGAACTGAAGCTTTCTTT
CDR3aa: CASSLEGRVGTEAFF

abundance: -
j_gene: TRBJ2-1
d_gene: -
v_gene: TRBV24-1
CDR3nt: TGTGCCACCAGGGCCGGGACTTCCAATGAGCAGTTCTTC
CDR3aa: CATRAGTSNEQFF

abundance: -
j_gene: TRBJ2-3
d_gene: TRBD2
v_gene: TRBV20-1
CDR3nt: TGCAGTGCTAGTTCGGCTAGCGGGAGCGGAGATACGCAGTATTTT
CDR3aa: CSASSASGSGDTQYF